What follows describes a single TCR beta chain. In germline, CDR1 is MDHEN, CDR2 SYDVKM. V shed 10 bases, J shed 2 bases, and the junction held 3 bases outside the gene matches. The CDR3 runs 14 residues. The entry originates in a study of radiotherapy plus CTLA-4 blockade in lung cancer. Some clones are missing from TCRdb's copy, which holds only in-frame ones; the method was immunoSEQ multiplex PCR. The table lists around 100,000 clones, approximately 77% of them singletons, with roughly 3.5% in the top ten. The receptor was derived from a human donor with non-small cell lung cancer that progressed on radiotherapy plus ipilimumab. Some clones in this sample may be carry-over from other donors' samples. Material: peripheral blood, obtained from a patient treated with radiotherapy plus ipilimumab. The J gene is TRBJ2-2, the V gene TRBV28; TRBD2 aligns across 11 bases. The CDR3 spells CAIGTSGNTGELFF. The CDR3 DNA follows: TGTGCCATAGGGACTAGCGGTAACACCGGGGAGCTGTTTTTT.